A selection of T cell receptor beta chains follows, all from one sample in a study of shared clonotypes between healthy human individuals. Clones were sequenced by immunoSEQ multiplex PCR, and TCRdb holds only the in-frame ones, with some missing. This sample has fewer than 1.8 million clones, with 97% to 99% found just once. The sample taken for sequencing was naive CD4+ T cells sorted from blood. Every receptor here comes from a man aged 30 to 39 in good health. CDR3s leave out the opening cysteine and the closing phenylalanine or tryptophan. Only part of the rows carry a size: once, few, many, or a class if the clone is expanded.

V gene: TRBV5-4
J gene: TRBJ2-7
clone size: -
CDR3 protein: ASSTGDPYEQY

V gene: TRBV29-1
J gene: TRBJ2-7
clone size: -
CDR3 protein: SVVRLAGFHEQY

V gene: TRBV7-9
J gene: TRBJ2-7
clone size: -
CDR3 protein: ASRVDGPYEQY

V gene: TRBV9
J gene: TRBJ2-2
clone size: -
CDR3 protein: ASSPRLAGGIGELF

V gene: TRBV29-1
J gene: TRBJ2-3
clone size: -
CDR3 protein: SVEDGADTQY

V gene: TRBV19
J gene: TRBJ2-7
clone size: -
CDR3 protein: ASSIEVDAEQY

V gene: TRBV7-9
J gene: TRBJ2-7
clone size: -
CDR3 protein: ASSPGWQISYEQY

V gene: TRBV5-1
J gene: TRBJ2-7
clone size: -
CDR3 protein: ASSFGGAGSEQY

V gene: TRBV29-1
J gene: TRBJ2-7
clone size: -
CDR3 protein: SVGEDRGQVRRSYEQY

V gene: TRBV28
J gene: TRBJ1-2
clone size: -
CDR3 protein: ASSLSGPPYGYT

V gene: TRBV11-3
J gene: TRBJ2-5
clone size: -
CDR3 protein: ASSRGEHETQY

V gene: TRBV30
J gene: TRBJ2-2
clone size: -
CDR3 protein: AWSKNTGELF

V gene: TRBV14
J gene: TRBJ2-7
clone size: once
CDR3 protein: ASSQFGLPRSYEQY